The following is a T cell receptor beta chain sequence with its context. This clonotype was detected ten times or more. Which antigen it targets is not known. No much larger clonotype is one base removed from it; base qualities were not supplied. Graves' hyperthyroidism was defined as stable when no progression to ophthalmopathy occurred over 18 months of follow-up. Hyperthyroidism patients were newly diagnosed, had a disease duration of under 2 months, and were aged 18 to 65 years. Patients with uncontrolled infections, other autoimmune diseases, pregnancy or lactation were excluded. Diagnoses were based on clinical symptoms, serum thyroxine and TRAb, thyroid ultrasound and orbital computed tomography. PBMCs were isolated from approximately 10 ml of fresh peripheral blood by Ficoll-Paque density gradient centrifugation. Trizol reagent was used to extract total RNA, and RNA quality was then checked on an Agilent 2100 Bioanalyzer.

This record belongs to a study of T cells in Graves' hyperthyroidism and ophthalmopathy (dated by TCRdb to the late 2010s). Background for the entire study: Peripheral blood samples were taken at the time of initial diagnosis, prior to any treatment. A discovery cohort of about a hundred patients, about 40 with Graves' ophthalmopathy and 55 to 60 with stable Graves' hyperthyroidism, was used to find distinguishing TCR V-J signatures. Whether ophthalmopathy could be predicted prospectively was tested in an independent validation cohort made up of 18 to 20 hyperthyroidism patients plus 17 patients who later progressed to ophthalmopathy. In addition, the study compared T-cell repertoires in thyroid tissue and in blood from roughly 6 Graves' hyperthyroidism patients. Once sampling was done, hyperthyroidism patients were given methimazole at a starting dose of 30 mg daily, whereas ophthalmopathy patients were given high-dose intravenous methylprednisolone. TCR Vbeta CDR3 sequencing of 120 to 150 peripheral blood samples (over 40 ophthalmopathy, roughly 74 hyperthyroidism and approximately 17 progressor patients) is reported in the paper. The roughly 90 discovery patients were divided at random into training and test sets in a 7:3 ratio.

TCR beta CDR3 regions were amplified from RNA transcripts. The TCR CDR3 was subjected to a first round of RT-PCR using the HTBI primer set and the Qiagen OneStep RT-PCR kit. Libraries were constructed in a second round of multiplex PCR, after which size selection and purification were carried out. Paired-end sequencing of the libraries was performed with 100 bp reads on an Illumina HiSeq2000. The paper's processing steps were these. SOAPnuke was used to process the raw data, with reads discarded if the reads contained adapters or uncalled bases, had a mean Phred below 15, or lacked an exact constant-primer or identifier match. High-quality paired reads were merged with COPE v1.2.5, and unique nucleotide sequences were defined as clonotypes. MiTCR v1.1 was used to align clonotypes to the IMGT TRBV, TRBD and TRBJ reference segments. The analysis included only V-J combinations with a frequency above 0.0001, which together covered over 98% of the repertoires. The TCS score was defined as F50 (clonal expansion) divided by E x V (chaos), with BLOSUM62-based TCRdist calculated between CDR3 peptides within each V-J. Welch's t-statistics and random forest reduced 500 to 550 V-J features to fewer than 15, which were used in a naive Bayes classifier (R e1071). Clones were called with MiXCR by TCRdb after fastp trimmed the public reads at Q25, and only in-frame beta chains were retained. Identical CDR3 protein sequences are pooled into one entry, listed with their most common genes and DNA. For this entry, the V and J calls and clone size follow TCRdb and not the study's own pipeline. Within this sample are 340,000 or so distinct CDR3 sequences, with 15% to 20% of them counted one time only. In total, the top ten clones hold less than 65% of the sample.

The CDR3 goes from the cysteine to the phenylalanine over 15 residues. Left in the record is the CDR3 DNA by itself, 45 bases read in frame from the first base. The germline V end is reduced by 2 bases and the J end by 7 bases; junction bases left unmatched: 9. Taken from the germline V gene, the CDR1 and CDR2 loops are KGHSH and LQKENI. Overall results and qualifications from the work: During validation, the model predicted progression to ophthalmopathy a median of approximately 6 months ahead of onset, with approximately 70% sensitivity and almost 75% specificity. Sample size was not statistically predetermined, and investigators were not blinded to group allocation. In cross-validation, a model built on a 13 V-J signature told ophthalmopathy apart from stable hyperthyroidism with approximately 90% sensitivity and 81% to 82% specificity, and in testing the same model reached 80%/75%. Blood samples also contained most of the expanded thyroid clonotypes (frequency above 0.001), which suggests that blood repertoires may reflect thyroid immune responses.

Source material: blood. This receptor was identified in a woman between 50 and 59 years old with Graves' hyperthyroidism. This receptor chain uses TRBV18 and TRBJ2-3; TRBD1 matches 7 bases in the middle. The nucleotide sequence is TGTGCCAGCTCACCATTGGGCCAGGGGGTGAATACGCAGTATTTT. Its coded protein is CASSPLGQGVNTQYF. The CDR3, completed at both ends by the reference TRBV18 and TRBJ2-3 genes, gives the full variable domain NAGVMQNPRHLVRRRGQEARLRCSPMKGHSHVYWYRQLPEEGLKFMVYLQKENIIDESGMPKERFSAEFPKEGPSILRIQQVVRGDSAAYFCASSPLGQGVNTQYFGPGTRLTVL.